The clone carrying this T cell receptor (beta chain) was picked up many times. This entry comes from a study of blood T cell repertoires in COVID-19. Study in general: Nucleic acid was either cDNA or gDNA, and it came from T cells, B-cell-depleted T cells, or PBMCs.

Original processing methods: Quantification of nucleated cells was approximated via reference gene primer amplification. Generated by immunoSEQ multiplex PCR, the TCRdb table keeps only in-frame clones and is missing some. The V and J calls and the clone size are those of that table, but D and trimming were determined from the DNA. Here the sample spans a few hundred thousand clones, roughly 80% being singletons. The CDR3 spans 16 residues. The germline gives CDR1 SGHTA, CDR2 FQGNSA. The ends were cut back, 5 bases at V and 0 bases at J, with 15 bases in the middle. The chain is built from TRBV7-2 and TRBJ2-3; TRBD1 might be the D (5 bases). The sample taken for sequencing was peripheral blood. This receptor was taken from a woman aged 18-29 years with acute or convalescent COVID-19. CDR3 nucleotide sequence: TGTGCCAGCAGCCCCATTGGGGCCTCTAGCACAGATACGCAGTATTTT. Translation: CASSPIGASSTDTQYF.